The 23 T cell receptor beta chains reported below all come from one sample, sequenced in a study of CD8 T cells in ankylosing spondylitis. Notes on the study in general: Roughly eight highly homologous variants formed a TCR beta motif that appeared characteristic of ankylosing spondylitis blood.

For these receptors, no antigen is known. TCRdb redid the calling of the 5' RACE reads with MiXCR, one entry per CDR3 protein. The repertoire holds around 130,000 distinct CDR3 sequences, with 15% to 20% as singletons. The source material was blood, either unsorted or a sorted T cell fraction (not recorded which). The receptors were gathered from a male donor with ankylosing spondylitis.

This clonotype was detected a few times. The CDR3 loop reads CASSQYPRGARNTEAFF. DNA for the CDR3: TGCGCCAGCAGCCAATATCCAAGGGGCGCAAGGAACACTGAAGCTTTCTTT. The V and J genes are TRBV4-1 and TRBJ1-1, with D tentatively TRBD1 (5 bases). V gave up 2 bases and J gave up 1 base, with 17 bases separating them. CDR1 MGHRA and CDR2 YSYEKL come from the germline V gene. The CDR3 covers 17 residues.

This clonotype was counted at least ten times. The rearrangement uses TRBV4-1 and TRBJ2-2; 12 bases fit TRBD2. This CDR3 is 18 amino acids long. The V segment lost 1 base and the J segment 3 bases; nucleotides outside the gene matches: 6. Germline V CDR1 and CDR2: MGHRA, YSYEKL. For the CDR3, the DNA is TGCGCCAGCAGCCAAGCCCCTAGCGGGAGGGCCCACACCGGGGAGCTGTTTTTT. Its protein product is CASSQAPSGRAHTGELFF.

The chain employs TRBV2 and TRBJ2-2, with a possible D match to TRBD1 (5 bases). The CDR3 contains 18 residues. Deletions cut 2 bases from V and 4 bases from J, with 20 bases between. Germline V gene data show CDR1 as SNHLY and CDR2 as FYNNEI. The CDR3 here is CASSESYSGPPVTGELFF. CDR3 bases: TGTGCCAGCAGTGAATCATACTCAGGGCCCCCGGTCACCGGGGAGCTGTTTTTT.

The chain employs TRBV12-3 or TRBV12-4 and TRBJ2-3; TRBD1 is a possible D gene (5 bases). This CDR3 is built from 16 residues. The V end lost 5 bases, the J end lost 2 bases, and 17 bases lay between the germline ends. DNA of the CDR3: TGTGCCAGCAGTCACTACGACGCCAGGGCCACAGATACGCAGTATTTT. Translating gives CASSHYDARATDTQYF.

The chain links TRBV3-1 to TRBJ2-7; D is possibly TRBD2 (6 bases). CDR1 and CDR2 from the germline V gene are LGHDT and YNNKEL (reference sequence). The CDR3 sequence is 14 residues long. Trimming pared 2 bases from V and 2 bases from J, leaving 10 bases between. The DNA of the CDR3 is TGTGCCAGCAGCCAATGGCGGGGAACCTACGAGCAGTACTTC. This codes for CASSQWRGTYEQYF.

This clonotype was seen a few times. This sequence joins TRBV4-1 and TRBJ1-2; the match to TRBD1 covers 7 bases. J was trimmed by 2 bases and V by 5 bases; bases with no gene match: 11. This CDR3 is 16 amino acids long. The germline CDR1 and CDR2 sequences are MGHRA and YSYEKL. CDR3 nucleotide sequence: TGCGCCAGCAGCGAATCGGATACAGGGGCAAACTATGGCTACACCTTC. It specifies CASSESDTGANYGYTF.

The chain couples TRBV24-1 to TRBJ2-1; TRBD1 agrees at 8 bases. With 7 bases clipped from V and 7 bases from J, the junction kept 5 bases outside the gene matches. CDR3 length: 13 amino acids. Germline values: CDR1 KGHDR, CDR2 SFDVKD. CDR3 sequence: CATSRTGRNEQFF. The CDR3 DNA reads TGTGCCACCAGCCGGACAGGGCGAAATGAGCAGTTCTTC.

This clonotype was found many times. The V and J genes are TRBV4-2 and TRBJ1-3; D possibly corresponds to TRBD1 (5 bases). V was pared by 4 bases and J by 2 bases, with 21 bases between. Germline V gives CDR1 LGHNA, CDR2 YNFKEQ. The CDR3 covers 18 residues. CDR3 nucleotides: TGTGCCAGCAGCCTAACCTCCGGGACCCCGGGCCCTGGAAACACCATATATTTT. It encodes CASSLTSGTPGPGNTIYF.

The rearrangement joins TRBV12-3 or TRBV12-4 to TRBJ2-5, with 8 bases lining up with TRBD2. The CDR3 has 14 amino acids. With 8 bases clipped from V and 4 bases from J, the junction kept 9 bases outside the gene matches. CDR3 region: CASHFGGGVETQYF. DNA of the CDR3: TGTGCCAGCCACTTCGGGGGGGGTGTAGAGACCCAGTACTTC.

In its sample, this clonotype was seen many times. This CDR3 reads CASSLGDTQYF. CDR3 sequence (DNA): TGTGCCAGCAGTTTAGGAGATACGCAGTATTTT. The gene calls are TRBV27 and TRBJ2-3; D is uncertain. Trimming shortened V by 2 bases and J by 5 bases, and 2 bases separated the two germline ends. The CDR3 loop spans 11 amino acids. Germline CDR1 is MNHEY and CDR2 is SMNVEV (reference sequence).

The V and J genes are TRBV27 and TRBJ2-7; 8 positions agree with TRBD2. The CDR3 length is 15 residues. Per germline, CDR1 MNHEY and CDR2 SMNVEV (reference sequence). The V and J ends lost 5 bases and 4 bases, in that order; junction bases with no gene match: 10. CDR3: CASSGYGGATYEQYF. In DNA form, the CDR3 reads TGTGCCAGCAGTGGCTACGGGGGGGCGACTTACGAGCAGTACTTC.

This clonotype was picked up a small number of times. The chain carries TRBV13 and TRBJ1-1; 7 bases are a match to TRBD1. The length of the CDR3 is 15 residues. The V gene end was trimmed by 3 bases and the J gene end by 0 bases; junction bases not matched to a gene: 4. Per the germline V gene, CDR1 is PRHDT and CDR2 is FYEKMQ (reference sequence). The DNA of the CDR3 is TGTGCCAGCAGCTTGGAGGGGGCACTGAACACTGAAGCTTTCTTT. Encoded protein: CASSLEGALNTEAFF.

The sample holds a few counts of this clonotype. V and J are TRBV27 and TRBJ1-1; D ambiguous. The CDR3 totals 15 residues. The V end was cut by 0 bases, the J end by 1 base, with 9 bases between. Germline V gene data show CDR1 as MNHEY and CDR2 as SMNVEV (reference sequence). The DNA for the CDR3 is TGTGCCAGCAGTTTATCACCCAGAGCGAACACTGAAGCTTTCTTT. Protein: CASSLSPRANTEAFF.

This clonotype was seen only a few times. The rearrangement uses TRBV27 and TRBJ2-1, with TRBD2 matching 10 bases. V gave up 1 base and J gave up 10 bases; unmatched junction bases: 10. This CDR3 contains 16 residues. Germline CDR1 reads MNHEY; CDR2 reads SMNVEV (reference sequence). The CDR3 protein is CASSLFWTSGAYEQFF. The DNA of the CDR3 is TGTGCCAGCAGTTTATTCTGGACTAGCGGTGCATACGAGCAGTTCTTC.

The V gene is TRBV27, the J gene TRBJ2-3; 7 bases line up with TRBD1. Germline CDR1 is MNHEY and CDR2 is SMNVEV (reference sequence). J was trimmed by 6 bases and V by 6 bases; bases with no gene match: 15. CDR3 size: 16 residues. CDR3 in DNA: TGTGCCAGCAGGAGGGACAGTTCTTACCTGCCGGATACGCAGTATTTT. This sequence encodes CASRRDSSYLPDTQYF.

The chain couples TRBV28 to TRBJ2-1, with TRBD2 matching over 8 bases. Per the germline V gene, CDR1 is MDHEN and CDR2 is SYDVKM. This CDR3 has 14 amino acids. V lost 5 bases, J lost 8 bases, and 8 bases stayed unmatched. CDR3 DNA: TGTGCCAGCAGTCTAGGACTAGCCACGGATGAGCAGTTCTTC. Protein product: CASSLGLATDEQFF.

The chain uses TRBV4-1 and TRBJ2-3; TRBD2 agrees at 13 bases. Germline trimming cut 1 base from V and 1 base from J; bases unmatched to any gene: 11. Germline V gene lookup returns CDR1 MGHRA and CDR2 YSYEKL. This CDR3 is 20 amino acids long. CDR3 bases: TGCGCCAGCAGCCAAGTAGGACTAGCGGGAGTCGCGCGAGGCACAGATACGCAGTATTTT. It specifies CASSQVGLAGVARGTDTQYF.

The chain has TRBV28 and TRBJ1-1, with D perhaps matching TRBD1 (6 bases). Germline V CDR1 and CDR2: MDHEN, SYDVKM. V shed 8 bases and J shed 0 bases, with 16 bases lying between them. The CDR3 totals 15 residues. CDR3 sequence reads: CASDTFRGLNTEAFF. Here the CDR3 DNA reads TGTGCCAGCGATACTTTCAGGGGCTTGAACACTGAAGCTTTCTTT.

The chain is built from TRBV29-1 and TRBJ2-7; D is undetermined. The germline gives CDR1 SQVTM, CDR2 ANQGSEA. Trimming pared 6 bases from V and 2 bases from J, leaving 11 bases between. This CDR3 comprises 12 residues. In nucleotides, the CDR3 is TGCAGCGTCTCTTCCGGTACCTACGAGCAGTACTTC. Amino acid sequence: CSVSSGTYEQYF.

This clonotype came up many times. In DNA, the CDR3 is TGTGCCAGCTCAACAGGGAATTCACCCCTCCACTTT. It translates to CASSTGNSPLHF. The chain joins TRBV7-9 to TRBJ1-6, with a weak D call TRBD1 (6 bases). CDR3 size: 12 residues. Germline V gene lookup returns CDR1 SEHNR and CDR2 FQNEAQ (reference sequence). The V end was cut by 8 bases, the J end by 7 bases, with 9 bases between.

This clonotype was picked up a small number of times. The chain uses TRBV27 and TRBJ2-2; possible D gene TRBD2, 6 bases. V was cut by 5 bases and J by 8 bases, with 12 bases left in between. This CDR3 contains 13 residues. The germline gives CDR1 MNHEY, CDR2 SMNVEV (reference sequence). In DNA, the CDR3 is TGTGCCAGCAGTCCGGGGGTTGAGGGGGAGCTGTTTTTT. Encoded protein: CASSPGVEGELFF.

The V call is TRBV4-3, the J call TRBJ1-5; possible D gene TRBD1, 6 bases. The germline V gene encodes CDR1 LGHNA and CDR2 YSLEER. The CDR3 has 17 residues. The V end was cut by 0 bases, the J end by 4 bases, with 16 bases between. The CDR3 spells CASSQDKRGGRNQPQHF. CDR3 bases: TGCGCCAGCAGCCAAGATAAGCGCGGGGGGCGAAATCAGCCCCAGCATTTT.

This clonotype was seen a handful of times. The V and J genes are TRBV5-1 and TRBJ2-7; D is unclear. Germline values: CDR1 SGHRS, CDR2 YFSETQ. The CDR3 contains 13 residues. Trimming stripped 2 bases from V and 5 bases from J, with 11 bases between. The CDR3 region is CASSFLGSDEQYF. CDR3 DNA sequence: TGCGCCAGCAGCTTTCTAGGGTCGGACGAGCAGTACTTC.